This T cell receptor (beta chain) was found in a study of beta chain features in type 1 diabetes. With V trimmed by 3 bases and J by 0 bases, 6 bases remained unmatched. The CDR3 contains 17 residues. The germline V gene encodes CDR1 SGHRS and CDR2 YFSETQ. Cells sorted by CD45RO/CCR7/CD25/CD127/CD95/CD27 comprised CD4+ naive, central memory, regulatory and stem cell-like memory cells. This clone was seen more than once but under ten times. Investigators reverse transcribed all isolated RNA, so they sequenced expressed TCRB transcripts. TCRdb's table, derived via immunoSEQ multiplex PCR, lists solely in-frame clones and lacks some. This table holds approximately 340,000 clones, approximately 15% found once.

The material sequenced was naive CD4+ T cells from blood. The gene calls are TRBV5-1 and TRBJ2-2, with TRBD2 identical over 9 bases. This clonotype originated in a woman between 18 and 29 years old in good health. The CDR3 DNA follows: TGCGCCAGCAGCTCACTAGCGGGTGGGGCGAACACCGGGGAGCTGTTTTTT. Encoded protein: CASSSLAGGANTGELFF.